This T cell receptor (beta chain) was profiled in a study of human T cells and chemical hapten exposure. The germline V gene encodes CDR1 SQVTM and CDR2 ANQGSEA. V lost 6 bases and J 1 base, leaving 9 bases between the germline ends. CDR3 length equals 12 residues. Blood, whole and unfractionated, served as the source for total RNA extraction. TCRdb analysed the 5' RACE reads with MiXCR anew, one entry per CDR3 protein. The sample carries approximately 80,000 distinct CDR3 sequences, 15% recorded once. The chain has TRBV29-1 and TRBJ2-5; perhaps TRBD1 as D (6 bases). This TCR was sampled from a female donor in good health. The CDR3 region has the DNA TGCAGCGTAACGACAGGCCAAGAGACCCAGTACTTC. It translates to CSVTTGQETQYF. Drawing the rest from reference TRBV29-1 and TRBJ2-5, the complete variable domain is SAVISQKPSRDICQRGTSLTIQCQVDSQVTMMFWYRQQPGQSLTLIATANQGSEATYESGFVIDKFPISRPNLTFSTLTVSNMSPEDSSIYLCSVTTGQETQYFGPGTRLLVL.